The 10 T cell receptor beta chains listed next were all sequenced from one sample in a study of control samples from healthy donors and cancer patients. TCRdb keeps only in-frame clones here, not all; method: immunoSEQ multiplex PCR. This table has 150,000 to 180,000 clones, about 94% appearing once. Sequencing was performed on blood. Every receptor here comes from a man aged 35 to 55 in good health.

The V call is TRBV7-2, the J call TRBJ1-2; TRBD1 might be the D (6 bases). The length of the CDR3 is 14 residues. Between the trimmed V and J ends, which lost 6 bases and 5 bases, there was a span of 16 bases. Germline V CDR1 and CDR2: SGHTA, FQGNSA. CDR3 protein: CASSYASGTYGYTF. The CDR3 DNA reads TGTGCCAGCAGTTATGCCTCCGGGACATATGGCTACACCTTC.

This rearrangement joins TRBV7-2 to TRBJ2-7; D gene ambiguous. CDR1 and CDR2 from the germline V gene are SGHTA and FQGNSA. Trimming took 5 bases from V and 1 from J, leaving 9 bases between them. The CDR3 runs to 13 residues. For the CDR3, the DNA is TGTGCCAGCAGCCTCGGACGGTCCTACGAGCAGTACTTC. The encoded protein is CASSLGRSYEQYF.

In DNA, the CDR3 is TGTGCCATCGGAGGATATGCAGGGGTCGAATTGATTGGCGGCTACACCTTC. Translation: CAIGGYAGVELIGGYTF. The rearrangement uses TRBV10-3 and TRBJ1-2, with D possibly TRBD1 on 6 matching bases. Germline V gene sequence: CDR1 ENHRY, CDR2 SYGVKD. Deletions cut 8 bases from V and 8 bases from J, with 30 bases between. The CDR3 runs to 17 residues.

This clone showed up just a few times. The J gene is TRBJ1-1, the V gene TRBV19, with D hard to call. The CDR3 is 11 amino acids. CDR1 and CDR2 from the germline V gene are LNHDA and SQIVND (reference sequence). Deletions cut 2 bases from V and 8 bases from J, with 6 bases between. The CDR3 DNA reads TGTGCCAGTAGTATATGGGCCGAAGCTTTCTTT. As protein: CASSIWAEAFF.

The rearrangement uses TRBV24-1 and TRBJ2-7; TRBD1 aligns across 10 bases. CDR1 and CDR2 (germline): KGHDR, SFDVKD. V lost 4 bases and J lost 5; bases outside the gene matches: 7. The CDR3 extends over 15 amino acids. The CDR3, as DNA: TGTGCCACCAGTGACCGCGACAGGGGGCGCGACGAGCAGTACTTC. Its translation: CATSDRDRGRDEQYF.

The V gene is TRBV28, the J gene TRBJ2-5, with 12 positions matching TRBD1. With V trimmed by 3 bases and J by 4 bases, 6 bases remained unmatched. CDR3 length equals 16 residues. CDR1 is MDHEN and CDR2 is SYDVKM in the germline V gene. Written as DNA, the CDR3 is TGTGCCAGCAGTTTCGGGGACAGGGGGCAAGGAGAGACCCAGTACTTC. Translation gives CASSFGDRGQGETQYF.

This rearrangement joins TRBV7-8 to TRBJ1-1; no definite D call. V was pared by 5 bases and J by 1 base, with 11 bases between. The CDR3 covers 14 residues. Germline V gives CDR1 SGHVS, CDR2 FQNEAQ. The CDR3 DNA reads as TGTGCCAGCAGCCCCCGAGAGGGGAACACTGAAGCTTTCTTT. This encodes CASSPREGNTEAFF.

CDR3 loop: CASSLAAGEGAFF. In nucleotides, the CDR3 is TGTGCCAGCAGCTTAGCAGCGGGCGAGGGAGCTTTCTTT. The gene calls are TRBV7-9 and TRBJ1-1; D ambiguous. Germline V lookup: CDR1 SEHNR, CDR2 FQNEAQ (reference sequence). The CDR3 spans 13 residues. Trimming stripped 0 bases from V and 10 bases from J, with 12 bases between.

The chain is built from TRBV25-1 and TRBJ1-1; no clear D. Germline V gene data show CDR1 as MGHDK and CDR2 as SYGVNS. CDR3 length: 11 residues. The germline V and J ends were trimmed by 7 bases and 5 bases, with 8 bases remaining between them. The DNA for the CDR3 is TGTGCCAGCATGGGGTTGACTGAAGCTTTCTTT. Its translation: CASMGLTEAFF.

The chain carries TRBV5-3 and TRBJ1-2; the match to TRBD1 covers 7 bases. TRBV5-3 is reported as an ORF; its role is uncertain. This CDR3 is 14 amino acids long. V lost 4 bases, J lost 3 bases, and 6 bases stayed unmatched. CDR3 sequence (DNA): TGTGCCAGAAGCGGTGAGGGACAGTACTATGGCTACACCTTC. It is translated as CARSGEGQYYGYTF.